The sequence of this T cell receptor beta chain was determined in a study of CD8 T cells in Susac syndrome (dated 2019 in TCRdb). Study-level background: Repertoire sequencing was used to test whether CD8+ T cell activation and differentiation in Susac syndrome was antigen driven.

Points the paper makes about the study in general: The study acknowledged that relatively few individuals were included in the TCR sequencing and HLA analysis.

RNA was extracted with the RNeasy kit and roughly 0.45 to 1 ug was reverse transcribed using random hexamers. The immunoSEQ multiplex PCR assay, covering 54 Vbeta and 13 Jbeta segments, was used to amplify TCR beta CDR3 regions. PCR amplification bias was corrected using a synthetic template baseline for primer optimization and computational correction. Processing in the source paper ran as follows. Only productive sequences were kept, with reads annotated to V, D and J genes according to IMGT and analyzed in immunoSEQ Analyzer. Clonality was computed as one minus Shannon entropy normalized by log2 of the number of productive unique sequences. Public and private clones were assessed among the 100 most prevalent clones of each patient and control. Clones were defined as Susac-specific if absent from the healthy and MS cohorts, from around 1,100 published viral clones and from other ImmuneACCESS disease sequences. Starting from the raw public reads, TCRdb applied fastp trimming at Q25, assembled clones with MiXCR and retained in-frame beta chains. One record per CDR3 amino acid sequence lists the most common genes and DNA. The V and J calls follow TCRdb's processing rather than the paper's. Within this sample are 180,000 or so distinct CDR3 sequences, with 90% to 95% of them counted one time only. Together, the top ten hold 0.11% to 0.15% of the sample.

There are 17 amino acids in the CDR3, from cysteine to phenylalanine inclusive. Left in the record is the CDR3 DNA by itself, 51 bases read in frame from the first base. Looking up the germline V gene yields CDR1 SGHVS and CDR2 FQNEAQ. V trim: 1 base; J trim: 0 bases; unmatched bases: 6. As concerns this clonotype: The clone's antigen remains unknown. No quality values exist for individual bases; no much larger clone is one base distant.

Peripheral blood CD8+ and CD4+ T cells from healthy donors, Susac syndrome patients and multiple sclerosis patients were profiled using high-throughput TCR beta sequencing. The healthy donors served as controls matched for age and sex. Bulk CD8+ and CD4+ T cells were purified by magnetic negative isolation, whereas CD8+ TEMRA cells were enriched by FACS. Blood was drawn into EDTA tubes, processed within 24 hours, and PBMCs were isolated by density gradient centrifugation. PBMCs intended for TCR sequencing were cryopreserved in liquid nitrogen and thawed later in a water bath at 37 degrees C. The sorted or isolated CD4+, CD8+ and CD8+ TEMRA cells reached a purity of at least 90%.

The sample consisted of CD4+ T cells from PBMCs. The sequence was collected from a human donor in good health. The sequence links TRBV7-8 to TRBJ2-1, and 7 bases in between align with TRBD2. The DNA sequence follows: TGTGCCAGCAGCTTAGGGCGAGCGGGGCTCTCCTACAATGAGCAGTTCTTC. Protein translation: CASSLGRAGLSYNEQFF.